One sample yielded the 5 T cell receptor beta chains listed below, sequenced in a study of blood T cell repertoires in COVID-19. Only in-frame clones appear in the TCRdb table, and some are missing; sequencing was by immunoSEQ multiplex PCR. Among some 200,000 clones listed, about 85% were seen once. Input material: peripheral blood. The receptors shown here come from a woman of 80 years or more with acute or convalescent COVID-19.

The rearrangement joins TRBV14 to TRBJ2-2, with TRBD2 as a possible D gene (5 bases). The CDR3 extends over 17 amino acids. CDR1 and CDR2 from the germline V gene are SGHDN and FVKESK. V lost 4 bases to trimming and J lost 4 bases, with 19 bases between them. The CDR3 here is CASSPRWQRRATGELFF. CDR3 nucleotides: TGTGCCAGCAGCCCCCGTTGGCAAAGGCGGGCCACCGGGGAGCTGTTTTTT.

This clone was observed a single time. This specimen includes other DNA sequences encoding the same CDR3. The rearrangement uses TRBV7-3 and TRBJ2-1; perhaps TRBD2 as D (6 bases). This CDR3 is built from 14 residues. V lost 1 base and J lost 5, with 9 bases in between. Germline CDR1 is SGHTA and CDR2 is FQGTGA. CDR3 protein: CASSLSGLNNEQFF. The DNA for the CDR3 is TGTGCCAGCAGCTTAAGTGGACTAAACAATGAGCAGTTCTTC.

The CDR3 DNA is TGTGCCAGCAGCGTAGGCGAGTACGGCACAGATACGCAGTATTTT. As protein: CASSVGEYGTDTQYF. The chain is built from TRBV9 and TRBJ2-3; D not certain. Germline CDR1 SGDLS, CDR2 YYNGEE. The CDR3 is 15 residues long. The ends were cut back, 0 bases at V and 1 base at J, with 9 bases in the middle. Looking up the rest from reference TRBV9 and TRBJ2-3 gives the full variable domain: DSGVTQTPKHLITATGQRVTLRCSPRSGDLSVYWYQQSLDQGLQFLIQYYNGEERAKGNILERFSAQQFPDLHSELNLSSLELGDSALYFCASSVGEYGTDTQYFGPGTRLTVL.

This clone was observed once. The chain is built from TRBV27 and TRBJ2-5; D is perhaps TRBD2 (5 bases). The V gene lost 5 bases and the J gene lost 2 bases, with 18 bases spanning the gap. Germline loops: CDR1 MNHEY, CDR2 SMNVEV (reference sequence). The length of the CDR3 is 16 residues. CDR3 sequence reads: CASSPLRSSGQETQYF. As DNA, the CDR3 is TGTGCCAGCAGTCCCCTCCGTAGTTCGGGACAAGAGACCCAGTACTTC.

DNA of the CDR3: TGTGCACTGGAGCGGGGCGGGGGTGGCTACACCTTC. Protein product: CALERGGGGYTF. The J gene is TRBJ1-2, the V gene TRBV30; tentative D call: TRBD1 (5 bases). Per germline, CDR1 GTSNPN and CDR2 SVGIG (reference sequence). The CDR3 runs to 12 residues. Combining the CDR3 with reference TRBV30 and TRBJ1-2 gives the whole variable domain SQTIHQWPATLVQPVGSPLSLECTVEGTSNPNLYWYRQAAGRGLQLLFYSVGIGQISSEVPQNLSASRPQDRQFILSSKKLLLSDSGFYLCALERGGGGYTFGSGTRLTVV.